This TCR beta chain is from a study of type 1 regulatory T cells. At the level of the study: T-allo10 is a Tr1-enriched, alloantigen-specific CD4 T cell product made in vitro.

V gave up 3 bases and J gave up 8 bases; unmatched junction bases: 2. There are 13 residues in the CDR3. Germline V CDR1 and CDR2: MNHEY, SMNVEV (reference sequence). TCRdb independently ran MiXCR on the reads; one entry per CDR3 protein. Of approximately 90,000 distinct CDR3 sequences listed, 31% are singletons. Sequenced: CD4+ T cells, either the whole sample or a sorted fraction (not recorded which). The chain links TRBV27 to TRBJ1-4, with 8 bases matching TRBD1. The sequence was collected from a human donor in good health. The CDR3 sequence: CASSFTGGEKLFF. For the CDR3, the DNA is TGTGCCAGCAGTTTTACAGGGGGGGAAAAACTGTTTTTT.